This entry lists 5 T cell receptor beta chains sequenced from one sample in a study of T cell repertoires in cytomegalovirus infection. TCRdb independently ran MiXCR on the reads; one entry per CDR3 protein. The sample carries 230,000 or so distinct CDR3 sequences, around 15% recorded once. The source material was CD8+ T cells from PBMCs. Receptor source: a human donor in good health (CMV status not recorded). Some clones in this sample may be carry-over from other donors' samples.

This clonotype came up a few times. V gene TRBV5-4 combines with J gene TRBJ2-3; 11 nucleotides align to TRBD2. CDR1 SGHNT and CDR2 YYREEE come from the germline V gene (reference sequence). The CDR3 covers 16 residues. With 2 bases clipped from V and 6 bases from J, the junction kept 8 bases outside the gene matches. CDR3 sequence (DNA): TGTGCCAGCAGCTTCGGGACTAGCGGACCCTCGGATACGCAGTATTTT. Its translation: CASSFGTSGPSDTQYF.

This clonotype was counted at least ten times. The chain carries TRBV6-2 or TRBV6-3 and TRBJ2-1, with D hard to call. Germline CDR1 reads MNHEY; CDR2 reads SVGEGT. The V and J ends lost 6 bases and 10 bases respectively, with 13 bases between them. The CDR3 covers 12 residues. CDR3 region: CASSRRYGEQFF. The CDR3 nucleotides read TGTGCCAGCAGCCGACGGTATGGCGAGCAGTTCTTC.

This rearrangement joins TRBV4-3 to TRBJ2-1; D uncertain. The germline V gene has CDR1 LGHNA and CDR2 YSLEER. V was cut by 0 bases and J by 7 bases, with 10 bases left in between. CDR3 length equals 14 residues. CDR3 loop: CASSQERSANEQFF. Here the CDR3 DNA reads TGCGCCAGCAGCCAAGAAAGGTCAGCGAATGAGCAGTTCTTC.

This clonotype was observed a handful of times. This sequence joins TRBV7-9 and TRBJ1-1, with D possibly TRBD1 on 5 matching bases. Germline lookup yields CDR1 SEHNR and CDR2 FQNEAQ (reference sequence). V was shortened by 5 bases and J by 7 bases, with 17 bases between the two germline ends. The CDR3 contains 14 residues. CDR3 bases: TGTGCCAGCAGCCCCTCCCAGGGCGAGGTTGAAGCTTTCTTT. Protein: CASSPSQGEVEAFF.

This clonotype has at least ten counts. This chain uses TRBV6-5 with TRBJ2-3, with TRBD2 identical over 9 bases. CDR1 is MNHEY and CDR2 is SVGAGI in the germline V gene. The trim removed 0 bases at V and 2 bases at J, leaving 6 bases unmatched. This CDR3 has 17 residues. The CDR3 protein is CASSYSASGDFTDTQYF. The CDR3 DNA reads TGTGCCAGCAGTTACTCTGCTAGCGGGGACTTCACAGATACGCAGTATTTT.